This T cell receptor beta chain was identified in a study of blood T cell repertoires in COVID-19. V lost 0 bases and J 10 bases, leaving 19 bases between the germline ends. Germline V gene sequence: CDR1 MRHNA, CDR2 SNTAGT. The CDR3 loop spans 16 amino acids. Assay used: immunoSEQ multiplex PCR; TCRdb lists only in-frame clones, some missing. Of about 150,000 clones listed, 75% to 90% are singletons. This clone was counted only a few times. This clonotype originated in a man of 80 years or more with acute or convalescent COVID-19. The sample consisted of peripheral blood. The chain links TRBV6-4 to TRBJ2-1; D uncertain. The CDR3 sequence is CASSDSTANTVREQFF. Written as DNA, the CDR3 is TGTGCCAGCAGTGACTCCACAGCCAACACAGTACGAGAGCAGTTCTTC.